The rows below give T cell receptor beta chains drawn from one sample of a study of T cell responses to AZD1222 COVID-19 vaccine. Repertoires were generated with immunoSEQ multiplex PCR, while TCRdb's copy carries only in-frame clones and drops some. The repertoire has some 100,000 clones, roughly 87% of them found once; the top ten carry about 5.2%. This sample comprised peripheral blood, obtained on day 0 of AZD1222 vaccination. Receptor source: an adult in good health. The CDR3 runs from the conserved cysteine through the conserved F or W. Each record gives: D gene, J gene, clone size, V gene, CDR3 protein, CDR3 DNA. A D gene is named only where the DNA matches it firmly. Clone size, where shown, is once, few, many, or a class for clones that have expanded.

- TRBJ2-7 - TRBV6-2/TRBV6-3 CASSYAYEQYF TGTGCCAGCAGTTACGCCTACGAGCAGTACTTC
TRBD1 TRBJ2-3 - TRBV5-5 CASSSTGTGGLNTQYF TGTGCCAGCAGCTCGACCGGGACAGGGGGCTTAAATACGCAGTATTTT
TRBD1 TRBJ1-1 - TRBV14 CASSPRQGGGTEAFF TGTGCCAGCAGCCCTCGACAGGGTGGGGGCACTGAAGCTTTCTTT
- TRBJ1-2 - TRBV9 CASSAGEVYGYTF TGTGCCAGCAGCGCAGGGGAAGTCTATGGCTACACCTTC
- TRBJ2-5 - TRBV30 CAWSVPNFRETQYF TGTGCCTGGAGTGTACCCAACTTCCGAGAGACCCAGTACTTC
- TRBJ1-1 - TRBV28 CASSFGWGNTEAFF TGTGCCAGCAGTTTTGGGTGGGGGAACACTGAAGCTTTCTTT
- TRBJ1-4 few TRBV19 CASSRGEKLFF TGTGCCAGTAGTAGAGGTGAAAAACTGTTTTTT
- TRBJ2-3 - TRBV28 CASSSTDTQYF TGTGCCAGCAGTTCCACAGATACGCAGTATTTT
- TRBJ2-5 - TRBV5-4 CASSLSGVGTQYF TGTGCCAGCAGCTTGAGCGGTGTCGGGACCCAGTACTTC
TRBD2 TRBJ2-1 - TRBV10-3 CAIRDTSGGAHNEQFF TGTGCCATCAGGGACACTAGCGGGGGGGCCCACAATGAGCAGTTCTTC
- TRBJ1-1 - TRBV6-5 CASSFNRAMNTEAFF TGTGCCAGCAGTTTTAACAGGGCTATGAACACTGAAGCTTTCTTT
- TRBJ1-1 - TRBV19 CASTATMNTEAFF TGTGCCAGTACCGCGACGATGAACACTGAAGCTTTCTTT
- TRBJ2-1 - TRBV6-6 CASSSLDDEQFF TGTGCCAGCAGTTCGTTAGATGATGAGCAGTTCTTC
- TRBJ1-5 - TRBV12-1 CASSLAEPQHF TGTGCCAGCAGCTTGGCGGAGCCCCAGCATTTT
TRBD1 TRBJ1-4 - TRBV6-2/TRBV6-3 CASSFDRAREKLFF TGTGCCAGCAGTTTTGACAGGGCGAGAGAAAAACTGTTTTTT
TRBD1 TRBJ1-2 - TRBV5-1 CASSVQGATSGYTF TGCGCCAGCAGCGTCCAGGGGGCTACTAGTGGCTACACCTTC
- TRBJ2-1 - TRBV21-1 CASSKPLAGGNEQFF TGTGCCAGCAGCAAACCCCTAGCGGGGGGCAATGAGCAGTTCTTC
- TRBJ2-1 - TRBV5-4 CASSFPGPNNEQFF TGTGCCAGCAGCTTTCCTGGCCCAAACAATGAGCAGTTCTTC
- TRBJ2-2 - TRBV19 CASTSAWRDGELFF TGTGCCAGTACTTCCGCGTGGAGGGACGGGGAGCTGTTTTTT
- TRBJ2-5 - TRBV7-8 CASSLTGGMEGQETQYF TGTGCCAGCAGCTTGACCGGGGGAATGGAGGGGCAAGAGACCCAGTACTTC
- TRBJ1-3 - TRBV10-3 CAISESGGTSGNTIYF TGTGCCATCAGTGAGTCTGGGGGTACCTCTGGAAACACCATATATTTT
TRBD1 TRBJ1-1 - TRBV3-1/TRBV3-2 CASSQEGGQGGEAFF TGTGCCAGCAGCCAAGAAGGGGGACAGGGTGGTGAAGCTTTCTTT
- TRBJ2-5 - TRBV21-1 CASSKAGTGGRRGETQYF TGTGCCAGCAGCAAAGCAGGGACAGGGGGCAGGAGGGGAGAGACCCAGTACTTC
TRBD2 TRBJ2-1 - TRBV7-2 CASSQTSGILTYNEQFF TGTGCCAGCAGCCAGACTAGCGGTATATTAACATACAATGAGCAGTTCTTC
- TRBJ1-3 - TRBV28 CASSHWTGLGFGNTIYF TGTGCCAGCAGTCACTGGACGGGCCTCGGTTTTGGAAACACCATATATTTT
- TRBJ1-6 - TRBV6-1 CASSEALKLHF TGTGCCAGCAGTGAAGCCCTAAAACTCCACTTT
TRBD1 TRBJ1-1 - TRBV28 CASSLVTGEAFF TGTGCCAGCAGTTTGGTGACAGGGGAAGCTTTCTTT
TRBD1 TRBJ2-3 - TRBV10-3 CAISALGTGGSTQYF TGTGCCATCAGTGCTCTTGGGACAGGGGGCAGCACGCAGTATTTT
TRBD1 TRBJ1-2 - TRBV7-9 CASSGQGAVYGYTF TGTGCCAGCAGCGGGCAGGGGGCTGTTTATGGCTACACCTTC
TRBD1 TRBJ2-4 - TRBV5-1 CASSPGTEKNIQYF TGCGCCAGCAGCCCCGGGACAGAAAAAAACATTCAGTACTTC
- TRBJ1-5 - TRBV28 CASLGGDYSNQPQHF TGTGCCAGCCTCGGGGGAGATTATAGCAATCAGCCCCAGCATTTT
TRBD1 TRBJ1-3 once TRBV6-5 CASSTDGTGGNTIYF TGTGCCAGCAGCACGGACGGGACAGGGGGAAACACCATATATTTT
TRBD1 TRBJ2-3 few TRBV10-1 CASSLGQLTDTQYF TGCGCCAGCAGCCTGGGACAGCTCACAGATACGCAGTATTTT
- TRBJ2-1 - TRBV7-9 CASSLVQLYNEQFF TGTGCCAGCAGCTTAGTACAACTCTACAATGAGCAGTTCTTC
TRBD2 TRBJ2-7 once TRBV5-6 CASSGLAGGPTQQYF TGTGCCAGCAGCGGGCTAGCGGGGGGCCCTACGCAGCAGTACTTC
- TRBJ2-3 - TRBV28 CATLIDTQYF TGTGCCACCCTTATAGATACGCAGTATTTT
TRBD2 TRBJ2-5 - TRBV5-6 CASSKEASGWTQETQYF TGTGCCAGCAGCAAGGAGGCTAGCGGGTGGACACAAGAGACCCAGTACTTC